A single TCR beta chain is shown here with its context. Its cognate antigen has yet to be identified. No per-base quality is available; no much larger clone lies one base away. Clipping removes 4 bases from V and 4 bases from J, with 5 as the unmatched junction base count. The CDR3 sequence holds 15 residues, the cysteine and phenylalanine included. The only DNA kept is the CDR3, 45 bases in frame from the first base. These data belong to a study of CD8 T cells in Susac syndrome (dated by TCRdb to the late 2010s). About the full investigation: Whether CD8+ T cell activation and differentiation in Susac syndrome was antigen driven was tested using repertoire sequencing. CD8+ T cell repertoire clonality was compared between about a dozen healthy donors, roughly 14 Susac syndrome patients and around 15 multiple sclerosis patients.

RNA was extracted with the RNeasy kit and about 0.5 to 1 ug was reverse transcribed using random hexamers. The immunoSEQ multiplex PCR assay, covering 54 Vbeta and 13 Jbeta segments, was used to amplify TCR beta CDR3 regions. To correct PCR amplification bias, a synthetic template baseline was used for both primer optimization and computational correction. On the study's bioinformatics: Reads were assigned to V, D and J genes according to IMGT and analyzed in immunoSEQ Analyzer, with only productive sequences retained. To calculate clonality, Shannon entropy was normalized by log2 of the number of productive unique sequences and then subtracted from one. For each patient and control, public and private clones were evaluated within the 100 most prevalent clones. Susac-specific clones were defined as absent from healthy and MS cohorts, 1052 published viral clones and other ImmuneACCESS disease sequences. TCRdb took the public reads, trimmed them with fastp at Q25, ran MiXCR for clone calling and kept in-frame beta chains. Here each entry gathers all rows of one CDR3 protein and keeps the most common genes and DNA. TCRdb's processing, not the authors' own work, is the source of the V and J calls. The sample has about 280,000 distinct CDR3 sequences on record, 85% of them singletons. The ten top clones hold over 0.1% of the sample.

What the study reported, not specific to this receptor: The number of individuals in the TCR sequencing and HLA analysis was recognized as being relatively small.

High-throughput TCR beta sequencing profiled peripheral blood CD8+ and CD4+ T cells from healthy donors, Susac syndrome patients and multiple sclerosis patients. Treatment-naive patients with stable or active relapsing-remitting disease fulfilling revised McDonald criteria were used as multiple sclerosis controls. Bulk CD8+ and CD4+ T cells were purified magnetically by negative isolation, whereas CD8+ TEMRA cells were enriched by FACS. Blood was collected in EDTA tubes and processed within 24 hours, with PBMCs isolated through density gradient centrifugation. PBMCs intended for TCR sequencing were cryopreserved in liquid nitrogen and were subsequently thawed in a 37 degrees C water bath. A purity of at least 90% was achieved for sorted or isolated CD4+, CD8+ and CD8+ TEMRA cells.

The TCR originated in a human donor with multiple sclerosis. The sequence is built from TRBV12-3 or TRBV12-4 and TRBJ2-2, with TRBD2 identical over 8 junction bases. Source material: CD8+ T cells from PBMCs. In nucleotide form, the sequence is TGTGCCAGCAGTTACGCGGGAGGTAGCACCGGGGAGCTGTTTTTT. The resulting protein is CASSYAGGSTGELFF.